The entry below describes one TCR beta chain. Given a far larger clone just one base away, this is likely a sequencing read error. This CDR3 contains 15 residues. Germline trimming cut 5 bases from V and 7 bases from J; bases unmatched to any gene: 12. CDR1 is MNHEY and CDR2 is SVGEGT in the germline V gene. The sample originates from a study of low-dose radiotherapy and immunotherapy resistance in tumors. Study-wide context: Per fraction, Cohort 2 was given 1 Gy every two weeks, accumulating a total of 13 Gy over 26 weeks. The authors gave intravenous cyclophosphamide 200 mg/m2 every two weeks, one day before radiation and immunotherapy.

The time point here: after trial treatment. Treatment: LDRT plus nivolumab, ipilimumab, low-dose cyclophosphamide and aspirin (RACIN trial). The therapy administered to donors comprised nivolumab, ipilimumab, aspirin, low-dose cyclophosphamide and low-dose radiotherapy. The TCRs were subjected to amplification over roughly 20 PCR cycles employing a constant-region primer in conjunction with a V-primer adapter. TCRdb reprocessed the reads with MiXCR, giving one entry per CDR3 protein. In the table there are roughly 50,000 distinct CDR3 sequences, approximately 35% of which are singletons. The sequence was obtained from a male donor with rectosigmoid adenocarcinoma. Sequenced here: PBMCs, sampled after low-dose radiotherapy plus immunotherapy. The chain couples TRBV6-2 or TRBV6-3 to TRBJ2-7, with TRBD2 matching over 9 bases. CDR3 region: CASSVSGGSYNEQYF. The CDR3 region has the DNA TGTGCCAGCAGTGTTAGCGGGGGCAGCTACAATGAGCAGTACTTC.